This passage covers 15 T cell receptor beta chains from one sample sequenced in a study of breast tumors, draining lymph nodes, adjacent tissues. TCRdb independently ran MiXCR on the multiplex PCR reads; one entry per CDR3 protein. The sample records some 230,000 distinct CDR3 sequences, under 40% being singletons. Samples came from axillary lymph nodes draining the breast cancer. The sequenced sample was axillary lymph node tissue. The receptors were gathered from a female donor with breast cancer. Some clones in this sample may be carry-over from other donors' samples.

The chain uses TRBV28 and TRBJ2-7, with TRBD1 matching over 12 bases. V lost 5 bases and J lost 5; bases outside the gene matches: 13. The CDR3 loop spans 17 amino acids. In germline, CDR1 is MDHEN, CDR2 SYDVKM. For the CDR3, the DNA is TGTGCCAGCAGTGCCGCGCCCCGGGACAGGGGGCTAAACGAGCAGTACTTC. Translation: CASSAAPRDRGLNEQYF.

On this clonotype itself: Compared with germline, one end of the junction differs, possibly owing to a read error. The chain recombines TRBV19 with TRBJ2-5; TRBD1 aligns across 11 bases. This CDR3 comprises 17 residues. Germline values: CDR1 LNHDA, CDR2 SQIVND (reference sequence). The CDR3 DNA reads as TGTGCCAGTAGCAACCGACCGGACAGGGGGCCCCAAGGGACCCAGTCCTTC. It is translated as CASSNRPDRGPQGTQSF.

This clonotype was seen a few times. CDR3 in amino acids: CASSGRGTGGSEAFF. As DNA, the CDR3 is TGTGCCAGCAGTGGGAGGGGGACAGGGGGCTCTGAAGCTTTCTTT. The rearrangement links TRBV2 to TRBJ1-1, with 12 positions matching TRBD1. J was trimmed by 6 bases and V by 4 bases; bases with no gene match: 6. Germline CDR1 and CDR2: SNHLY and FYNNEI. The CDR3 extends over 15 amino acids. The full variable domain, completed using reference TRBV2 and TRBJ1-1, is EPEVTQTPSHQVTQMGQEVILRCVPISNHLYFYWYRQILGQKVEFLVSFYNNEISEKSEIFDDQFSVERPDGSNFTLKIRSTKLEDSAMYFCASSGRGTGGSEAFFGQGTRLTVV.

Notes on this clonotype: A clone one base away is much larger, so this may be a read error. The DNA of the CDR3 is TGTGCCAGCACGCGGGTGAGAGGCTACACCTTC. Encoded protein: CASTRVRGYTF. The rearrangement links TRBV6-2 or TRBV6-3 to TRBJ1-2, with D unclear. Germline V gives CDR1 MNHEY, CDR2 SVGEGT. The CDR3 is made up of 11 amino acids. With 7 bases removed from V and 8 bases from J, the gap between germline ends came to 11 bases.

Ten or more counts support this clonotype. The CDR3, as DNA: TGTGCCAGCAGCTCCACAGGGGCGCCACCCCTCCACTTT. This translates into CASSSTGAPPLHF. The rearrangement links TRBV7-2 to TRBJ1-6, with 7 bases that match TRBD1. The CDR3 has 13 residues. Germline V gene sequence: CDR1 SGHTA, CDR2 FQGNSA. V lost 4 bases, J lost 11 bases, and 5 bases stayed unmatched.

A word on this clonotype: As the CDR3 is not closed by the conserved phenylalanine or tryptophan, this likely results from a read error. This chain uses TRBV5-5 with TRBJ2-6; 7 nucleotides line up with TRBD1. CDR3 length equals 16 residues. With 4 bases clipped from V and 2 bases from J, the junction kept 6 bases outside the gene matches. Germline V lookup: CDR1 SGHKS, CDR2 YYEKEE (reference sequence). This chain's CDR3 is CASSAADRAGANVLTY. The DNA of the CDR3 is TGTGCCAGCAGCGCTGCAGACAGGGCTGGGGCCAACGTCCTGACTTAC.

This clonotype was recorded at least ten times. The chain uses TRBV7-6 and TRBJ1-3; D gene ambiguous. CDR1 is SGHVS and CDR2 is FNYEAQ in the germline V gene. The CDR3 runs to 15 residues. Between the trimmed V and J ends, which lost 5 bases and 0 bases, there was a span of 11 bases. Written as DNA, the CDR3 is TGTGCCAGCAGCCCGAATCTAAGCTCTGGAAACACCATATATTTT. This codes for CASSPNLSSGNTIYF.

This clonotype was seen more than once but under ten times. One base away lies a much larger clone, so this may be a sequencing read error. V is TRBV5-1 and J is TRBJ2-7; no definite D call. There are 12 residues in the CDR3. CDR1 and CDR2 (germline): SGHRS, YFSETQ. With 5 bases removed from V and 2 bases from J, the gap between germline ends came to 8 bases. DNA of the CDR3: TGCGCCAGCAGACGGCTGCCCTACGAGCAGTACTTC. Protein product: CASRRLPYEQYF.

This clonotype was observed many times. The chain joins TRBV9 to TRBJ2-3, with 8 nucleotides matching TRBD2. The CDR3 extends over 15 amino acids. Germline V gives CDR1 SGDLS, CDR2 YYNGEE. V dropped 4 bases and J dropped 1; count of bases not matched to a gene: 5. This CDR3 reads CASSSQTSGTDTQYF. The CDR3 coding sequence is TGTGCCAGCAGCTCGCAGACTAGCGGCACAGATACGCAGTATTTT.

This clonotype was recorded at least ten times. The rearrangement joins TRBV7-8 to TRBJ2-1; 8 nucleotides align to TRBD2. Trimming cost V 5 bases and J 7 bases; bases outside gene matches: 10. The germline V gene encodes CDR1 SGHVS and CDR2 FQNEAQ. CDR3 length equals 15 residues. The CDR3 here is CASSPRSGSSNEQFF. Written as DNA, the CDR3 is TGTGCCAGCAGCCCCCGGAGCGGGAGTTCAAATGAGCAGTTCTTC.

This clonotype was seen ten or more times. The chain carries TRBV10-3 and TRBJ2-3; tentatively, D is TRBD1 (5 bases). From germline, CDR1 is ENHRY and CDR2 SYGVKD. This CDR3 is 13 amino acids long. Between the trimmed V and J ends, which lost 7 bases and 3 bases, there was a span of 11 bases. The CDR3 loop reads CAIKGQGTDTQYF. The CDR3 DNA reads TGTGCCATCAAGGGGCAGGGTACAGATACGCAGTATTTT.

In this sample, this clonotype turned up many times. This chain connects TRBV4-3 to TRBJ1-3; D gene uncertain. The V gene lost 0 bases and the J gene lost 3 bases, with 15 bases spanning the gap. The CDR3 contains 17 residues. CDR1 LGHNA and CDR2 YSLEER come from the germline V gene. In nucleotides, the CDR3 is TGCGCCAGCAGCCAAGACCGCGGCCAGACGGTTGGAAACACCATATATTTT. Translating it yields CASSQDRGQTVGNTIYF.

The chain combines TRBV10-3 with TRBJ1-2; 11 bases are shared with TRBD1. CDR3 length: 17 amino acids. Unmatched junction bases numbered 21, after V lost 10 bases and J lost 8 bases. Germline V CDR1 and CDR2: ENHRY, SYGVKD. The CDR3 reads CATGQGAFGRAGHGYTF. CDR3 in DNA: TGTGCCACTGGACAGGGGGCCTTCGGCAGGGCTGGTCACGGCTACACCTTC.

The chain couples TRBV7-2 to TRBJ2-2; the D call may be TRBD1 or TRBD2 (7 bases each). Trimming took 1 base from V and 2 from J, leaving 14 bases between them. The germline V gene encodes CDR1 SGHTA and CDR2 FQGNSA. CDR3 size: 17 residues. This chain's CDR3 is CASSLERDSFNTGELFF. CDR3 in DNA: TGTGCCAGCAGCTTAGAGCGGGACAGCTTCAACACCGGGGAGCTGTTTTTT.

The chain employs TRBV27 and TRBJ1-5, with 8 nucleotides matching TRBD1. Losses at the gene ends were 2 bases for V and 0 bases for J; bases not matched to a gene: 3. This CDR3 has 16 amino acids. Germline loops: CDR1 MNHEY, CDR2 SMNVEV (reference sequence). CDR3 region: CASSLGQGYSNQPQHF. The CDR3 coding sequence is TGTGCCAGCAGTTTAGGACAGGGATATAGCAATCAGCCCCAGCATTTT.